This T cell receptor (beta chain) was captured by sequencing in a study of T cells after posttransplantation cyclophosphamide. Points from the study as a whole: Later blood repertoires were often dominated by clones from the donor CD8+ memory compartment.

Control samples came 1 year after myeloablative marrow transplants with methotrexate plus calcineurin inhibitor. This clone appeared a single time. The antigen remains unidentified. V was shortened by 7 bases and J by 5 bases, with 7 bases between the two germline ends. CDR1 is DFQATT, CDR2 SNEGSKA, per germline (reference sequence). The CDR3 loop spans 10 amino acids. Sequencing used immunoSEQ multiplex PCR; TCRdb keeps in-frame clones, though not all of them. The sample contains some 19,000 clones, 75% to 90% of which appear only once. This TCR derives from a female patient aged 30 to 40 who received an allogeneic stem cell transplant from an unrelated donor, was CMV-positive, and had acute and chronic GVHD. The graft donor may be the source of some T cells. This rearrangement joins TRBV20-1 to TRBJ2-3, with a possible D match to TRBD2 (5 bases). Here the sequenced sample was PBMCs, taken around 390 days after allogeneic stem cell transplant with calcineurin inhibitor and methotrexate. The CDR3 coding sequence is TGCAGTGTGAGGGTAGATACGCAGTATTTT. This encodes CSVRVDTQYF.